This TCR beta chain was recorded in a study of blood T cell repertoires in COVID-19. Study in general: Acute and convalescent COVID-19 specimens originated in the United States, Italy and Spain. Nucleic acid was either cDNA or gDNA, and it came from T cells, B-cell-depleted T cells, or PBMCs.

The V segment lost 0 bases and the J segment 8 bases; nucleotides outside the gene matches: 9. The CDR3 contains 15 residues. Germline CDR1 is GTSNPN and CDR2 is SVGIG (reference sequence). Original processing methods: It was from reference gene primer amplification that nucleated cell counts were estimated. Sequencing used immunoSEQ multiplex PCR; TCRdb keeps in-frame clones, though not all of them. V and J calls plus clone size are reproduced from that table; the DNA served to infer D and trimming. The data hold under 250,000 clones, with approximately 91% observed a single time. The sequence was collected from a woman aged 55-70 years with acute or convalescent COVID-19. The J gene is TRBJ1-4, the V gene TRBV30; 7 bases match TRBD1. Sequenced: peripheral blood. The CDR3 region is CAWSVPRQGREKLFF. CDR3 DNA: TGTGCCTGGAGTGTACCACGACAGGGAAGGGAAAAACTGTTTTTT.